The next 26 T cell receptor beta chains were all read from a single sample in a study of T cells in Graves' hyperthyroidism and ophthalmopathy. Amplification of TCR beta CDR3 regions was performed using RNA transcripts as template. Using the HTBI primer set, a first-round RT-PCR was run on the TCR CDR3. TCRdb re-called the multiplex PCR reads with MiXCR, one entry per CDR3 protein. Altogether approximately 590,000 distinct CDR3 sequences are present, approximately 14% being singletons, with the ten largest covering roughly 6.6%. Sequencing was done on a sample of blood. These receptors originate from a woman aged 25 to 45 with Graves' hyperthyroidism.

This clonotype has only a few counts. The chain carries TRBV4-1 and TRBJ2-1; unclear D gene. This CDR3 has 14 amino acids. Germline-derived CDR1 and CDR2 are MGHRA and YSYEKL. V lost 5 bases and J 7 bases, leaving 15 bases between the germline ends. The chain's CDR3 is CASSSSRDSNEQFF. The CDR3 DNA is TGCGCCAGCAGCTCCTCTCGCGACTCAAATGAGCAGTTCTTC.

The chain links TRBV4-1 to TRBJ1-2; D gene unclear. This CDR3 spans 15 amino acids. The ends were cut back, 1 base at V and 0 bases at J, with 9 bases in the middle. The germline gives CDR1 MGHRA, CDR2 YSYEKL. CDR3 amino acids: CASSQGEFSNYGYTF. As DNA, the CDR3 is TGCGCCAGCAGCCAAGGGGAGTTTTCTAACTATGGCTACACCTTC.

V gene TRBV29-1 combines with J gene TRBJ2-7; D unclear. V was trimmed by 4 bases and J by 4 bases, leaving 11 bases between them. This CDR3 has 12 amino acids. CDR1 SQVTM and CDR2 ANQGSEA come from the germline V gene. CDR3 DNA sequence: TGCAGCGTTGCCGACACTACATACGAGCAGTACTTC. Encoded protein: CSVADTTYEQYF.

Points on this clonotype: Sequence at one end of the junction differs from germline and may be a read error. The gene calls are TRBV7-3 and TRBJ2-7; perhaps D is TRBD1 or TRBD2 (5 bases each). Germline V gives CDR1 SGHTA, CDR2 FQGTGA. This CDR3 region has 15 residues. The CDR3 spells CASSLLGGPRRERFF. The CDR3 DNA follows: TGTGCCAGCAGCTTACTTGGGGGACCCCGCCGCGAGCGGTTCTTC.

This clonotype was seen at least ten times. The chain recombines TRBV18 with TRBJ1-5; D gene ambiguous. Trimming left V 2 bases short and J 7 bases short, with 6 bases between. This CDR3 is built from 12 residues. CDR1 and CDR2 (germline): KGHSH, LQKENI. The CDR3: CASSPGGQPQHF. The CDR3, as DNA: TGTGCCAGCTCACCAGGCGGACAGCCCCAGCATTTT.

The chain combines TRBV24-1 with TRBJ1-5; possibly TRBD1 for D (6 bases). This CDR3 is 17 amino acids long. The germline V gene has CDR1 KGHDR and CDR2 SFDVKD. Trimming cost V 4 bases and J 6 bases, with 21 bases left between them. This chain's CDR3 is CATSDPGHEGLSQPQHF. DNA of the CDR3: TGTGCCACCAGTGACCCGGGACATGAGGGTTTAAGTCAGCCCCAGCATTTT.

This clonotype was seen ten or more times. The chain has TRBV7-2 and TRBJ1-1; tentative D call: TRBD1 (6 bases). V was pared by 3 bases and J by 5 bases, with 16 bases between. Germline V gives CDR1 SGHTA, CDR2 FQGNSA. This CDR3 has 15 residues. The CDR3 region has the DNA TGTGCCAGCAGCTTGGGTGGACAGTGGGGAACTGAAGCTTTCTTT. This gives the protein CASSLGGQWGTEAFF.

This clonotype appeared a few times. V is TRBV12-5 and J is TRBJ2-7; D possibly matches TRBD1 or TRBD2 (5 bases each). The CDR3 has 14 residues. Germline loops: CDR1 LGHNT, CDR2 FRNRAP. Trimming shortened V by 2 bases and J by 6 bases, and 14 bases separated the two germline ends. DNA of the CDR3: TGTGCTAGTGGTTTGAGTAGCAGGGAGCGCGAGCAGTACTTC. Amino acids: CASGLSSREREQYF.

The chain uses TRBV29-1 and TRBJ2-3; 8 bases align to TRBD2. Germline lookup yields CDR1 SQVTM and CDR2 ANQGSEA. This CDR3 spans 17 amino acids. The V segment lost 1 base and the J segment 1 base; nucleotides outside the gene matches: 10. The CDR3, as DNA: TGCAGCGTTGAAGCCTCAACGCGGGGGGTGGGCACAGATACGCAGTATTTT. Protein sequence: CSVEASTRGVGTDTQYF.

The sample holds a few counts of this clonotype. The chain carries TRBV6-1 and TRBJ1-6; 8 nucleotides align to TRBD1. The junction had 9 bases not matched to a gene; V was cut back by 6 bases and J by 5 bases. Germline V lookup: CDR1 MNHNS, CDR2 SASEGT. The CDR3 totals 16 residues. CDR3 sequence: CASRPRQGFDNSPLHF. Here the CDR3 DNA reads TGTGCCAGCAGACCTCGACAGGGGTTTGATAATTCACCCCTCCACTTT.

The rearrangement joins TRBV20-1 to TRBJ1-4; 7 nucleotides align to TRBD1. Germline assignment: CDR1 DFQATT and CDR2 SNEGSKA (reference sequence). V shed 2 bases, J shed 9 bases, and the junction held 12 bases outside the gene matches. The CDR3 contains 15 residues. The CDR3: CSARPTDRADQKLFF. CDR3 nucleotides: TGCAGTGCTAGACCCACAGACAGGGCGGATCAAAAACTGTTTTTT.

This clonotype was counted between two and nine times. The junction differs from germline at one of its ends, possibly a read error. The chain combines TRBV27 with TRBJ2-1; 7 bases align to TRBD1. The germline V gene encodes CDR1 MNHEY and CDR2 SMNVEV (reference sequence). There are 16 residues in the CDR3. The CDR3 DNA reads as TGTGCCGGCAGTTCTCCCGACAGGGATTTCTACAATGAGCAGTTCTTC. It codes for CAGSSPDRDFYNEQFF.

This clonotype occurred once. This rearrangement joins TRBV19 to TRBJ1-1; no clear D. Trimming cost V 0 bases and J 1 base, with 9 bases left between them. CDR3 length: 15 amino acids. The germline gives CDR1 LNHDA, CDR2 SQIVND (reference sequence). For the CDR3, the DNA is TGTGCCAGTAGTATAGAATTGCACAGGAACACTGAAGCTTTCTTT. Translating gives CASSIELHRNTEAFF.

This rearrangement joins TRBV2 to TRBJ2-2, with 12 bases aligning to TRBD2. Germline V lookup: CDR1 SNHLY, CDR2 FYNNEI. This CDR3 has 15 amino acids. Germline trimming cut 7 bases from V and 6 bases from J; bases unmatched to any gene: 6. The chain's CDR3 is CASIGLAGLAGELFF. CDR3 coding DNA: TGTGCCAGCATCGGACTAGCGGGACTGGCCGGGGAGCTGTTTTTT.

This clonotype came up a few times. The chain joins TRBV9 to TRBJ2-7; tentative D call: TRBD1 (6 bases). The CDR3 loop spans 16 amino acids. Trimming pared 0 bases from V and 0 bases from J, leaving 13 bases between. Germline CDR1 SGDLS, CDR2 YYNGEE. The CDR3 loop reads CASSVGTEVPSYEQYF. The CDR3 DNA sequence: TGTGCCAGCAGCGTAGGGACAGAGGTTCCCTCCTACGAGCAGTACTTC.

CDR3 nucleotide sequence: TGTGCCAGCAGTAAAACCCCGGGAACTACTGAAGCTTTCTTT. It encodes CASSKTPGTTEAFF. The V gene is TRBV6-1, the J gene TRBJ1-1; D remains unclear. The germline V and J ends were trimmed by 5 bases and 5 bases, with 15 bases remaining between them. Germline CDR1 reads MNHNS; CDR2 reads SASEGT. This CDR3 has 14 amino acids.

The chain combines TRBV28 with TRBJ2-4; tentatively, D is TRBD2 (6 bases). Germline-derived CDR1 and CDR2 are MDHEN and SYDVKM. Trimming removed 5 bases at V and 11 bases at J, with 13 bases between. The CDR3 length is 12 residues. The DNA for the CDR3 is TGTGCCAGCAGTGTCGGGGGTACAGTTCAGTACTTC. Protein product: CASSVGGTVQYF. Filled out from reference TRBV28 and TRBJ2-4, the complete variable domain reads DVKVTQSSRYLVKRTGEKVFLECVQDMDHENMFWYRQDPGLGLRLIYFSYDVKMKEKGDIPEGYSVSREKKERFSLILESASTNQTSMYLCASSVGGTVQYFGAGTRLSVL.

The sample holds many counts of this clonotype. V gene TRBV12-3 or TRBV12-4 combines with J gene TRBJ1-2; the D is unclear. The CDR3 length is 11 residues. V was shortened by 3 bases and J by 7 bases, with 6 bases between the two germline ends. DNA for the CDR3: TGTGCCAGCAGTTTTCGTGCTGGCTACACCTTC. This sequence encodes CASSFRAGYTF.

This clonotype appeared many times. The CDR3 is CASSPFGPDEQFF. In DNA, the CDR3 is TGTGCCAGCAGCCCTTTCGGTCCCGATGAGCAGTTCTTC. V gene TRBV7-3 combines with J gene TRBJ2-1; the D is unclear. The CDR3 extends over 13 amino acids. V lost 5 bases to trimming and J lost 8 bases, with 13 bases between them. Germline V CDR1 and CDR2: SGHTA, FQGTGA.

This chain joins TRBV30 and TRBJ1-1, with D unclear. Germline-derived CDR1 and CDR2 are GTSNPN and SVGIG (reference sequence). V dropped 2 bases and J dropped 7 bases, with 5 bases sitting between them. The CDR3 runs 10 residues. For the CDR3, the DNA is TGTGCCTGGAGTAGCGGTGAAGCTTTCTTT. This translates into CAWSSGEAFF.

Only a few counts were recorded for this clonotype. A much more abundant neighbour one base away suggests this may be a read error. The chain is built from TRBV7-2 and TRBJ2-1; D is undetermined. CDR3 length equals 13 residues. Looked up from germline, CDR1 is SGHTA and CDR2 is FQGNSA. The CDR3 sequence: CVSSLNRYNEQFF. CDR3 nucleotide sequence: TGTGTCAGCAGCTTAAATAGATACAATGAGCAGTTCTTC.

Ten or more counts support this clonotype. CDR3 loop: CAISGEGSTDTQYF. The CDR3, as DNA: TGTGCCATCAGTGGAGAGGGCAGCACAGATACGCAGTATTTT. This chain connects TRBV10-3 to TRBJ2-3, with TRBD2 as a possible D gene (5 bases). With 4 bases removed from V and 0 bases from J, the gap between germline ends came to 8 bases. Germline assignment: CDR1 ENHRY and CDR2 SYGVKD. The CDR3 totals 14 residues.

This chain connects TRBV4-1 to TRBJ2-7; 8 bases align to TRBD2. Germline V gives CDR1 MGHRA, CDR2 YSYEKL. V shed 1 base and J 4 bases; nucleotides not matched to a gene: 12. This CDR3 is 17 amino acids long. The CDR3 reads CASSQGPSGGLLYEQYF. CDR3 bases: TGCGCCAGCAGCCAAGGACCCAGCGGGGGACTCCTGTACGAGCAGTACTTC.

Ten or more counts support this clonotype. The gene calls are TRBV6-1 and TRBJ1-2; D is ambiguous. CDR1 and CDR2 from the germline V gene are MNHNS and SASEGT. Deletions cut 3 bases from V and 7 bases from J, with 18 bases between. This CDR3 is built from 15 residues. CDR3 in amino acids: CASSDSLGLDSGYTF. In DNA form, the CDR3 reads TGTGCCAGCAGTGACTCCTTGGGGTTAGACTCTGGCTACACCTTC.

This clonotype was counted many times. This sequence joins TRBV20-1 and TRBJ2-3; D remains unclear. CDR3 length: 11 residues. V was pared by 6 bases and J by 4 bases, with 8 bases between. Looked up from germline, CDR1 is DFQATT and CDR2 is SNEGSKA (reference sequence). The CDR3 here is CSASPPDTQYF. DNA of the CDR3: TGCAGTGCCTCGCCCCCAGATACGCAGTATTTT.

V is TRBV9 and J is TRBJ2-3; 15 bases align to TRBD2. Per the germline V gene, CDR1 is SGDLS and CDR2 is YYNGEE. The V segment lost 3 bases and the J segment 0 bases; nucleotides outside the gene matches: 5. This CDR3 has 18 residues. The CDR3 region is CASSGTSGRARSTDTQYF. CDR3 bases: TGTGCCAGCAGCGGGACTAGCGGGAGGGCCCGGAGCACAGATACGCAGTATTTT.